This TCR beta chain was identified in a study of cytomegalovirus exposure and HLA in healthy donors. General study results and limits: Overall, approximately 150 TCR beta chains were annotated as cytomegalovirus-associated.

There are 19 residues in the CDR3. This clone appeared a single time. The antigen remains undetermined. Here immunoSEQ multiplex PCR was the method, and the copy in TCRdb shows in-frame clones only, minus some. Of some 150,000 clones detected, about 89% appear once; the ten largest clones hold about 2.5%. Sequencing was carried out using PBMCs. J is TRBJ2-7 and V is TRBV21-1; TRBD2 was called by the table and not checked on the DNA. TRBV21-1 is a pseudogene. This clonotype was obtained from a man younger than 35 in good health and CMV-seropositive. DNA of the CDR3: TGTGCCAGCAGCAAAGATTCCGGGACTAGCGGGAGGACCACCTACGAGCAGTACTTC. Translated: CASSKDSGTSGRTTYEQYF.